Reported below is one T cell receptor beta chain. The record originates from a study of low-dose radiotherapy and immunotherapy resistance in tumors. Looking at the study overall: Each fraction for Cohort 1 was 0.5 Gy, given every 2 weeks, and the total came to 6.5 Gy. Treatment consisted of nivolumab 240 mg every two weeks and ipilimumab 1 mg/kg every six weeks, given intravenously to patients. Cohort 2 received 1 Gy per fraction every two weeks, totaling 13 Gy over 26 weeks.

Trimming removed 4 bases from V and 3 bases from J, with 20 bases in between. Germline loops: CDR1 SGHDT, CDR2 YYEEEE. The CDR3 spans 16 residues. Time point reported: after trial treatment. Treatment denoted: LDRT plus nivolumab, ipilimumab, low-dose cyclophosphamide and aspirin (RACIN trial). Primers used for first-strand cDNA, a TRAV- and TRBV-specific set, covered both alpha and beta chains. Amplification of TCRs used a constant-region primer and V-primer adapter for approximately 19 PCR cycles. mRNA isolates were amplified via in vitro transcription. One entry per CDR3 protein results from TCRdb running MiXCR on the reads. This table has 30,000 or so distinct CDR3 sequences, around 54% appearing once.

This sequence originates from a male donor with gallbladder cancer. The chain links TRBV5-6 to TRBJ2-7, with D perhaps TRBD1 (8 bases). The starting material was PBMCs, obtained after low-dose radiotherapy plus immunotherapy. CDR3: CASSPDRGGGNYEQYF. CDR3 nucleotide sequence: TGTGCCAGCAGCCCAGACAGGGGAGGGGGCAACTACGAGCAGTACTTC.